This TCR beta chain was identified during a study of cytomegalovirus exposure and HLA in healthy donors. Turning to this clone: Its antigen is unidentified.

Study outcomes and limitations: Follow-up analysis later connected one missense variant in DCLRE1C with trimming of TCR beta V- and J-genes. Sequencing depth roughly uniform across donors was assumed in presence/absence analyses.

It was with 60 Vbeta and 13 Jbeta primers that the PCR ran. Here immunoSEQ multiplex PCR was the method, and the copy in TCRdb shows in-frame clones only, minus some. The sample carries 130,000 or so clones, 75% recorded once. Trimming removed 9 bases from V and 10 bases from J, with 12 bases in between. The germline V gene encodes CDR1 MDHEN and CDR2 SYDVKM. CDR3 length equals 10 residues. Material for sequencing was PBMCs. The V and J genes are TRBV28 and TRBJ1-2; D may be TRBD1 (5 bases). This TCR was recovered from a middle-aged woman in good health and CMV-seropositive. The CDR3 sequence is CASLEGHYTF. CDR3 in DNA: TGTGCCAGTCTGGAGGGGCACTACACCTTC.